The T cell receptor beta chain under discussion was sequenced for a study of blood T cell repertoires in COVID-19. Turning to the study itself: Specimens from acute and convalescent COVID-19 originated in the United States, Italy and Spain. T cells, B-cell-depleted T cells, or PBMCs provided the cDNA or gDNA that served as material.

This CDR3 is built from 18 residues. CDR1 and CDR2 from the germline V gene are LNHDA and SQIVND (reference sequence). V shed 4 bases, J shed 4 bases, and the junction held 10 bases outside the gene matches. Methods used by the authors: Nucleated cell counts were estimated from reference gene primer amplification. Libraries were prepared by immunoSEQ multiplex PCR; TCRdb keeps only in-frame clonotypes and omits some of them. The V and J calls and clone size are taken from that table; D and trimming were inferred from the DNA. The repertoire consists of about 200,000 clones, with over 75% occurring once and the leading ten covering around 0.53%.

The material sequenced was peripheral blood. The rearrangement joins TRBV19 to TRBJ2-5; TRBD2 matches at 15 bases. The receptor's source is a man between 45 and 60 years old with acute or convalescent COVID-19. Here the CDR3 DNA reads TGTGCCAGTAGTACCCGGACTAGCGGGGGGGCGAGGGGAGAGACCCAGTACTTC. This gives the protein CASSTRTSGGARGETQYF.